The clone carrying this T cell receptor beta chain was seen only a few times. This table comes from immunoSEQ multiplex PCR, and its TCRdb copy is limited to in-frame clones, with some not included. The sample has 150,000 to 200,000 clones, 75% to 80% seen once. V dropped 5 bases and J dropped 3; count of bases not matched to a gene: 11. CDR1 is LNHDA, CDR2 SQIVND, per germline (reference sequence). The CDR3 loop spans 16 amino acids. This specimen belongs to a study of blood T cell repertoires in COVID-19. Background on the study: Acute and convalescent COVID-19 specimens originated in the United States, Italy and Spain. The analysed material was cDNA or gDNA that came from T cells, B-cell-depleted T cells, or PBMCs.

This chain uses TRBV19 with TRBJ2-3; 7 positions match TRBD1. Sequencing input: peripheral blood. The sequence came from a woman in her 70s with acute or convalescent COVID-19. The CDR3: CASSLRTGEGTDTQYF. DNA for the CDR3: TGTGCCAGTAGTCTTCGGACAGGAGAGGGGACAGATACGCAGTATTTT.